This T cell receptor beta chain was captured by sequencing in a study of blood T cell repertoires in COVID-19 (dated by TCRdb to about 2020). Describing the broader study: The collaborator samples originated in the United States, Italy and Spain and spanned the acute and convalescent phases of COVID-19. Nearly every sample came with metadata listing a de-identified subject ID, COVID-19 status, age in years and sex. The repertoires were released in a freely available public database intended as a resource for research on the immune response to SARS-CoV-2. The material from the prospective study consisted of cDNA or gDNA derived from T cells, B-cell-depleted T cells, or PBMCs. Where HLA class I and class II types were available, the types were taken from metadata supplied by the sample provider, not from assay-based typing. The samples were drawn from the first 160 participants of the ongoing ImmuneRACE study and from 950 to 1,500 subjects provided by 6 global collaborators. Deeply sampled blood TCRbeta repertoires from subjects exposed to, actively infected with, or recovered from COVID-19 were included in the dataset. Results and caveats for the whole study, not just this receptor: The amount of clinical and demographic metadata varied by source and participant and was provided uncurated.

V is pared back by 7 bases and J by 1 base, with 16 bases lying between the germline termini. For CDR1 and CDR2, the germline V gene (reference sequence) lists LNHDA and SQIVND. Inclusive of the bounding cysteine and phenylalanine, the CDR3 is 15 residues long. The CDR3 DNA has 45 bases and is translated from base 1. With regard to this clone: Its antigen has not been determined. No base qualities exist here, and no much larger clone lies one base off it.

The immunoSEQ Assay, a bias-controlled multiplex PCR, was used to amplify TCRbeta CDR3 regions from genomic DNA. On the authors' methods: Within the assay, amplification of reference gene primers was used to estimate how many nucleated cells each sample contained. To quantify the absolute abundance of each unique TCRbeta CDR3 rearrangement, sequence reads were collapsed and filtered. Productive Simpson clonality was computed per sample as the square root of Simpson's diversity index over productive rearrangements. TCRdb retrieved this table from immuneACCESS and kept in-frame rearrangements only. Not all clones are present; in checked studies, unresolved V genes account for under half, and no reason is known for the remainder. V and J calls and clone size are given by that table; D and trimming were obtained from the DNA. In all, the sample holds roughly 250,000 clones, and approximately 91% of those were seen once. Clones ranked in the top ten supply approximately 1.2% of the sample.

Participants in the prospective study were enrolled through a virtual design, were aged about 18 to 100 years, and lived in fewer than 30 United States geographic areas. In the prospective study, participants were assigned to cohorts based on the clinical history participants reported in a screening survey and a study questionnaire. Mobile phlebotomists in the prospective study collected whole blood, serum and a nasopharyngeal or oropharyngeal swab from every participant. Over an approximately two-month period, participants in the prospective study had the option of providing additional blood draws and questionnaires. Before DNA extraction, blood samples from the prospective study were shipped at room temperature or frozen.

This sequence uses TRBV19 and TRBJ1-2; TRBD1 might be the D gene, on 6 matching bases. The receptor comes from a human donor in a cohort exposed to, infected with or recovered from COVID-19 (not recorded which). The donor label of this sample is uncertain. The sequenced sample was PBMCs or T cells enriched from blood (not recorded which). The DNA sequence is TGTGCCAGTACCCCCTGGGACACTCTTAACTATGGCTACACCTTC. It translates to CASTPWDTLNYGYTF.